The source of this TCR beta chain is a study of neurological immune-mediated disorders. Whole-study results and caveats: No CDR3 amino acid sequences recurred among expanded clones across subjects, suggesting private repertoires in all groups.

A word on this clonotype: Its antigen is as yet unknown.

TCRdb reanalysed the 5' RACE reads using MiXCR and keeps one entry per CDR3 protein. The sample records fewer than 50,000 distinct CDR3 sequences, about 14% being singletons. The specimen sequenced was CD4+ T cells from blood. This TCR was sampled from a woman aged 55-75 years with HTLV-1-associated myelopathy (HAM/TSP).

CDR3 DNA: TGTGCCAGCAGCGAGGGGGCCCAACCGGCCAACGTCCTGACTTTC. This translates into CASSEGAQPANVLTF. This chain joins TRBV5-4 and TRBJ2-6; TRBD1 matches at 7 bases. In germline, CDR1 is SGHNT, CDR2 YYREEE (reference sequence). This CDR3 comprises 15 residues. Germline trimming cut 4 bases from V and 6 bases from J; bases unmatched to any gene: 7.